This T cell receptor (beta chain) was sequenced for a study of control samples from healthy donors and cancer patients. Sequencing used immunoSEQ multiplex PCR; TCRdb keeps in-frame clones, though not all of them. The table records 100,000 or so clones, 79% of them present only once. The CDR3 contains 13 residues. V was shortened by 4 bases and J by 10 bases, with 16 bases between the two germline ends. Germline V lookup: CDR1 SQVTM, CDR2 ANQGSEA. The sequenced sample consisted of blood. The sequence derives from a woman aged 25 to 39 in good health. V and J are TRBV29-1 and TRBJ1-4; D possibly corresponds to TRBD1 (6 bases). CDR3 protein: CSVGGPQVGKLFF. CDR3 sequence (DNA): TGCAGCGTTGGGGGGCCACAGGTCGGAAAACTGTTTTTT.